Listed below are T cell receptor beta chains from one sample, sequenced in a study of blood T cell repertoires in COVID-19. Repertoires were generated with immunoSEQ multiplex PCR, while TCRdb's copy carries only in-frame clones and drops some. Of 150,000 or so clones listed, around 85% are singletons. Sequenced input: peripheral blood. Receptors were obtained from a man between 60 and 70 years old with COVID-19, enrolled during active disease. Each CDR3 is given with its conserved first and last residue. D genes are given only for firm matches. Clone sizes are given selectively: once, few, many, or a class where the clone is expanded.

>TRBJ2-7|.|TRBV7-3|once
TGTGCCAGCAGCACAGATAGCGTTGCCTACGAGCAGTACTTC
CASSTDSVAYEQYF
>TRBJ1-6|.|TRBV11-2|.
TGTGCCAGCAGCTTAGATCCGGTTGTCCCCCTCCACTTT
CASSLDPVVPLHF
>TRBJ1-1|TRBD1|TRBV19|.
TGTGCCAGTAGTACCCCGGGACAGGCAAGGAACACTGAAGCTTTCTTT
CASSTPGQARNTEAFF
>TRBJ1-1|.|TRBV24-1|.
TGTGCCACCAGTGACCCCGGCCTGAGGGCTTTCTTT
CATSDPGLRAFF
>TRBJ2-5|TRBD1|TRBV30|few
TGTGCCTGGAGGCCACAACCGGGACAGGGGCAAGAGACCCAGTACTTC
CAWRPQPGQGQETQYF
>TRBJ2-7|TRBD1|TRBV20-1|.
TGCAGTGCTAGTACTACGGACAGGGTGTCCTACGAGCAGTACTTC
CSASTTDRVSYEQYF
>TRBJ1-2|TRBD1|TRBV6-5|.
TGTGCCAGCAGTTATTCCCGGACAGGTGGGGGCTATGGCTACACCTTC
CASSYSRTGGGYGYTF
>TRBJ1-3|.|TRBV5-1|.
TGCGCCAGCAGGGGCAGTAGCTCTGGAAACACCATATATTTT
CASRGSSSGNTIYF
>TRBJ1-1|.|TRBV7-2|once
TGTGCCAGCAGCTTAGCAGGGGCTAATACTGAAGCTTTCTTT
CASSLAGANTEAFF
>TRBJ2-5|TRBD1|TRBV5-1|once
TGCGCCAGCAGCTTTTACGCACAGGGGGCAGGTGAGACCCAGTACTTC
CASSFYAQGAGETQYF
>TRBJ2-7|.|TRBV5-1|.
TGCGCCAGCAGTCCCTTGTTGGCACAAGTCTCCTACGAGCAGTACTTC
CASSPLLAQVSYEQYF
>TRBJ2-7|.|TRBV6-5|.
TGTGCCAGCAGTTACGGCGAGGCCTACGAGCAGTACTTC
CASSYGEAYEQYF
>TRBJ2-7|TRBD2|TRBV9|.
TGTGCCAGCAGCGAGGGAGGGGCTAGCGGGAGTTTCAACGAGCAGTACTTC
CASSEGGASGSFNEQYF
>TRBJ2-1|.|TRBV19|.
TGTGCCAGTAGTACGGGGGAGTGGTCCAATGAGCAGTTCTTC
CASSTGEWSNEQFF
>TRBJ1-1|TRBD1|TRBV10-3|.
TGTGCCATCAGTGCTCAGGGGGCCGGCACTGAAGCTTTCTTT
CAISAQGAGTEAFF
>TRBJ2-7|.|TRBV27|.
TGTGCCAGCGGGACACCACCATACGAGCAGTACTTC
CASGTPPYEQYF
>TRBJ1-2|TRBD1|TRBV18|.
TGTGCCAGCTCACCCACAGGGGGCGAGGGCTACACCTTC
CASSPTGGEGYTF
>TRBJ1-1|.|TRBV19|.
TGTGCCAGTAGGAGGACACGCTTGAACACTGAAGCTTTCTTT
CASRRTRLNTEAFF
>TRBJ2-1|.|TRBV21-1|.
TGTGCCAGCAGCAAGTCGAGTTGGACAGGGGCATGGAATGAGCAGTTCTTC
CASSKSSWTGAWNEQFF
>TRBJ1-1|.|TRBV19|.
TGTGCCAGTAGTATATCAGTTACCCGAAGAAACACTGAAGCTTTCTTT
CASSISVTRRNTEAFF
>TRBJ1-1|.|TRBV11-2|.
TGTGCCAGCAGCTCTCAAACAGGGATTGCTGAAGCTTTCTTT
CASSSQTGIAEAFF
>TRBJ1-1|.|TRBV30|.
TGTGCCTGGAGTGGAAGACAGGCCAACACTGAAGCTTTCTTT
CAWSGRQANTEAFF
>TRBJ2-3|TRBD1|TRBV3-1/TRBV3-2|.
TGTGCCAGCAGCCGGGACAGGTCCACAGATACGCAGTATTTT
CASSRDRSTDTQYF
>TRBJ2-1|.|TRBV11-2|.
TGTGCCAGCAGCATTCGCGGGATTGAGCAGTTCTTC
CASSIRGIEQFF
>TRBJ1-5|.|TRBV7-2|.
TGTGCCAGCAGCTTAGGAGGGATCCGCGGCAATCAGCCCCAGCATTTT
CASSLGGIRGNQPQHF
>TRBJ1-5|.|TRBV4-1|few
TGCGCCAGCAGCCAAGGCGTATTCGGGATAAGCAATCAGCCCCAGCATTTT
CASSQGVFGISNQPQHF
>TRBJ1-5|.|TRBV10-3|.
TGTGCCATCAGCCAGAGTGGGCCGATCAATCAGCCCCAGCATTTT
CAISQSGPINQPQHF
>TRBJ1-2|TRBD1|TRBV7-2|few
TGTGCCAGCAGCTCCAATCCGGGACAGGGGAACTATGGCTACACCTTC
CASSSNPGQGNYGYTF
>TRBJ1-2|TRBD1|TRBV7-8|.
TGTGCCAGCAGCTTAAATGTCCCAGGGGGATATGGCTACACCTTC
CASSLNVPGGYGYTF
>TRBJ1-2|.|TRBV7-2|.
TGTGCCAGCAGCTTCGTGTTCAGGGGCTACACCTTC
CASSFVFRGYTF
>TRBJ1-1|.|TRBV19|.
TGTGCCAGTGTATTGGGGGGGAACACTGAAGCTTTCTTT
CASVLGGNTEAFF
>TRBJ2-7|.|TRBV28|.
TGTGCCAGCAGTGAACACGGGTCCGCCTCCTACGAGCAGTACTTC
CASSEHGSASYEQYF
>TRBJ1-1|TRBD1|TRBV29-1|.
TGCAGCGTAGAAATGGACAGGGAAAACACTGAAGCTTTCTTT
CSVEMDRENTEAFF
>TRBJ1-2|TRBD1|TRBV7-2|few
TGTGCCAGCAGCTTACAGGGGGCCGGCTATGGCTACACCTTC
CASSLQGAGYGYTF
>TRBJ2-4|.|TRBV2|.
TGTGCCAGCAGTGAGGGCGGGAATAACCCTCTAGCCAAAAACATTCAGTACTTC
CASSEGGNNPLAKNIQYF
>TRBJ1-3|.|TRBV19|.
TGTGCCAGTAGTATAGACACCGGCCAGGGTTCGAACACCATATATTTT
CASSIDTGQGSNTIYF
>TRBJ1-2|TRBD1|TRBV6-5|.
TGTGCCAGCAGTCGCGGGACAGCTAACTATGGCTACACCTTC
CASSRGTANYGYTF
>TRBJ1-2|TRBD1|TRBV11-3|.
TGTGCCAGCAGCTCCACGGGACAGGGAAACTATGGCTACACCTTC
CASSSTGQGNYGYTF
>TRBJ2-1|.|TRBV28|.
TGTGCCAGCAGTTCCCAATGGGGGGGCACCTACAATGAGCAGTTCTTC
CASSSQWGGTYNEQFF
>TRBJ2-7|.|TRBV28|.
TGTGCCACTCTGGACTCCAGCTCCTACGAGCAGTACTTC
CATLDSSSYEQYF
>TRBJ2-3|.|TRBV21-1|.
TGTGCCAGCAGCGAGCGACTAGATCGCACAGATACGCAGTATTTT
CASSERLDRTDTQYF
>TRBJ1-6|TRBD1|TRBV5-1|.
TGCGCCAGCAGCCCCCTACAGGGGGCGGATGGTTCACCCCTCCACTTT
CASSPLQGADGSPLHF
>TRBJ2-1|.|TRBV7-3|.
TGTGCCAGCAGCCCGGGGGACTCGGACTACAATGAGCAGTTCTTC
CASSPGDSDYNEQFF
>TRBJ1-2|TRBD1|TRBV6-5|.
TGTGCCAGCAGTTACACGGGGGACAGGGCAGAGTCTGGCTACACCTTC
CASSYTGDRAESGYTF
>TRBJ1-2|.|TRBV10-3|.
TGTGCCATCAACCGACAGGTGGACGACTATGGCTACACCTTC
CAINRQVDDYGYTF